This T cell receptor (beta chain) was captured in a study of CD8+CD57+ T cells in acquired aplastic anemia. General study points: About 29 sequences, all CD8+ CDR3, were shared between patients and controls. For CD8+ Simpson's diversity, patients and controls showed no significant difference.

This clonotype was observed at least ten times. Antigen: not known. Before being chosen for sequencing, patients had shown CD8+CD57+ cell expansion by flow cytometry. TCR beta VDJ combinations and CDR3 sequences were profiled from genomic DNA. One entry per CDR3 protein results from TCRdb running MiXCR on the reads. This sample has approximately 470,000 distinct CDR3 sequences; over 25% occur once, and the top ten carry 0.75% to 0.95%. The CDR3 is made up of 14 amino acids. CDR1 is SEHNR, CDR2 FQNEAQ, per germline (reference sequence). V lost 5 bases, J lost 2 bases, and 6 bases stayed unmatched. The sequence derives from a human donor with aplastic anemia. Sequencing was performed on sorted CD4+, CD8+, or CD8+CD57+ T cells (not recorded which) from PBMCs. This chain connects TRBV7-9 to TRBJ2-7; 7 bases fit TRBD1. The CDR3 sequence: CASSVMGQTYEQYF. The CDR3 bases are TGTGCCAGCAGCGTAATGGGACAGACCTACGAGCAGTACTTC.